These 5 T cell receptor beta chains share one sample of origin, sequenced in a study of shared clonotypes between healthy human individuals. The method was immunoSEQ multiplex PCR; TCRdb's version includes in-frame clones alone and lacks a portion of them. The profile shows about a million clones, about 77% of them singletons. What was sequenced was memory CD4+ T cells sorted from blood. Specified subset: CD45RA-negative fraction. All receptors derive from a man aged 18 to 30 in good health.

The V and J genes are TRBV18 and TRBJ1-2; D call uncertain. V was clipped by 5 bases and J by 8 bases, with 12 bases between them. The CDR3 totals 12 residues. CDR1 and CDR2 from the germline V gene are KGHSH and LQKENI. CDR3 region: CASSSDGRGYTF. The CDR3 DNA reads TGTGCCAGCTCATCGGACGGACGCGGCTACACCTTC.

This clone was counted a single time. The genes are TRBV7-9 and TRBJ2-3; 8 positions match TRBD1. Trimming at V came to 4 bases and at J to 5 bases, leaving 11 bases not matched to a gene. Germline V gene lookup returns CDR1 SEHNR and CDR2 FQNEAQ (reference sequence). The CDR3 covers 16 residues. This chain's CDR3 is CASSSQDRVGRDTQYF. The CDR3 DNA is TGTGCCAGCAGCTCCCAGGACAGGGTAGGCAGAGATACGCAGTATTTT.

Regarding this clone: Other DNA sequences of this sample code for an identical CDR3. The rearrangement uses TRBV20-1 and TRBJ1-2; D not resolved. The CDR3 runs to 11 residues. V shed 0 bases and J shed 2 bases, with 1 base lying between them. Germline assignment: CDR1 DFQATT and CDR2 SNEGSKA (reference sequence). The chain's CDR3 is CSARDNYGYTF. The CDR3 DNA follows: TGCAGTGCTAGAGACAACTATGGCTACACCTTC.

This chain uses TRBV5-1 with TRBJ2-7; TRBD2 matches 11 bases. This CDR3 region has 16 residues. The J segment lost 1 base and the V segment lost 0 bases, leaving 3 bases of the junction unmatched. CDR1 and CDR2 from the germline V gene are SGHRS and YFSETQ. CDR3: CASSLVPSGRSYEQYF. CDR3 in DNA: TGCGCCAGCAGCTTGGTCCCTAGCGGGAGGTCCTACGAGCAGTACTTC.

This clone was seen a handful of times. This sequence joins TRBV5-4 and TRBJ2-7; TRBD2 aligns across 9 bases. The germline V gene encodes CDR1 SGHNT and CDR2 YYREEE (reference sequence). The CDR3 is made up of 15 amino acids. The trim removed 0 bases at V and 1 base at J, leaving 2 bases unmatched. CDR3 bases: TGTGCCAGCAGCTTGGATGCGGGAGGGTCCTACGAGCAGTACTTC. This codes for CASSLDAGGSYEQYF.